This T cell receptor beta chain was sequenced in a study of Graves' ophthalmopathy and Graves' hyperthyroidism. The study's findings and limits: Blood shared most expanded thyroid clonotypes above 0.001 frequency.

In the case of this clonotype: Antigen: not known.

RNA transcripts were the source from which TCR beta CDR3 regions were amplified. HTBI primers primed a first-round RT-PCR, and a second-round multiplex PCR followed. TCRdb reprocessed the multiplex PCR reads with MiXCR, giving one entry per CDR3 protein. This sample has nearly 400,000 distinct CDR3 sequences, with 18% found just once. Trimming left V 3 bases short and J 4 bases short, with 12 bases between. Germline assignment: CDR1 DFQATT and CDR2 SNEGSKA (reference sequence). There are 13 residues in the CDR3. The chain links TRBV20-1 to TRBJ1-2, with D perhaps TRBD1 (5 bases). The sequenced material came from peripheral blood. This TCR was recovered from a woman under 30 with Graves' ophthalmopathy. The CDR3 DNA follows: TGCAGTGCTAGTTTGGGACCCCTCTATGGCTACACCTTC. It codes for CSASLGPLYGYTF.